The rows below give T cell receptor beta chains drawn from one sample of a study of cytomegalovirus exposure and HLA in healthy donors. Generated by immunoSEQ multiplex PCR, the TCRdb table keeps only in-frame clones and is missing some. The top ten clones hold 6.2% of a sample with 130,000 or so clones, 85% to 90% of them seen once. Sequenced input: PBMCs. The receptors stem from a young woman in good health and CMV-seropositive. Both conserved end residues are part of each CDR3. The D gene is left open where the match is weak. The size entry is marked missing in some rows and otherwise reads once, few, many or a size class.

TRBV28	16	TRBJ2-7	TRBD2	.	TGTGCCAGCAGCCCCCCTGGGCGGGGGGGAACCTACGAGCAGTACTTC	CASSPPGRGGTYEQYF
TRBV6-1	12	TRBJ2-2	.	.	TGTGCCAGCAGCCCCGTAGTCGGGGAGCTGTTTTTT	CASSPVVGELFF
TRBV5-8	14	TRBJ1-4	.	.	TGTGCCAGCAGCTTTCAGGGTACTAATGAAAAACTGTTTTTT	CASSFQGTNEKLFF
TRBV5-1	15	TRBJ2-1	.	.	TGCGCCAGCAGCGTCAACAGGGGACTTTACAATGAGCAGTTCTTC	CASSVNRGLYNEQFF
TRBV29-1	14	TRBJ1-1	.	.	TGCAGCGTTGCGCGACAGTCCCTGGGGACTGAAGCTTTCTTT	CSVARQSLGTEAFF
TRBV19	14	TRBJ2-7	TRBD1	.	TGTGCCAGTAGTACTGGGACAGCCTCCTACGAGCAGTACTTC	CASSTGTASYEQYF
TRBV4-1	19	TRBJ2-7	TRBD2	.	TGCGCCAGCAGCCAAAATATACACGGGCTAGCGGGTGGGACCTACGAGCAGTACTTC	CASSQNIHGLAGGTYEQYF
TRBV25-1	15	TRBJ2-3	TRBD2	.	TGTGCCAGCAGTGTTCCCGGGAGGACCGCAGATACGCAGTATTTT	CASSVPGRTADTQYF
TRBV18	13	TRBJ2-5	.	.	TGTGCCAGCTCAGAGACAATCCAAGAGACCCAGTACTTC	CASSETIQETQYF
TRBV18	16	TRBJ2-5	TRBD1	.	TGTGCCAGCTCACATCGGGACAGTAGGTTTGGAGAGACCCAGTACTTC	CASSHRDSRFGETQYF
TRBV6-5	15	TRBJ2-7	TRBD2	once	TGTGCCAGCAGTTACGGACTAGCGGGGGGGTGGGAGCAGTACTTC	CASSYGLAGGWEQYF
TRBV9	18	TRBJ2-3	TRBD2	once	TGTGCCAGCAGCGTAGCTCCTCACTCGGGACTAGCGACAGATACGCAGTATTTT	CASSVAPHSGLATDTQYF
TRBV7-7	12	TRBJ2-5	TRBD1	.	TGTGCCAGCAGCTCAGGGGGAGAGACCCAGTACTTC	CASSSGGETQYF
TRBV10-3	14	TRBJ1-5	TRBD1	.	TGTGCCACGGGGGGACAGGGGGTCAATCAGCCCCAGCATTTT	CATGGQGVNQPQHF
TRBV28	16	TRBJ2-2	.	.	TGTGCCAGCAGTTTATTACTTAGCGGGAACACCGGGGAGCTGTTTTTT	CASSLLLSGNTGELFF
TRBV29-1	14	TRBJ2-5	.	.	TGCAGCGTTGGTGATGGCTGGTACCAAGAGACCCAGTACTTC	CSVGDGWYQETQYF
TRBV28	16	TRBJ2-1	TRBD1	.	TGTGCCACCCATCAGTTCGGGACAGGTGATAACAATGAGCAGTTCTTC	CATHQFGTGDNNEQFF
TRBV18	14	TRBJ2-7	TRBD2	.	TGTGCCAGCTCACCAGCCGGACTAGCGTCCGAGCAGTACTTC	CASSPAGLASEQYF
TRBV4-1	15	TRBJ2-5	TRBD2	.	TGCGCCAGCAGCCTCCAAGCGGGGGAGGGAGAGACCCAGTACTTC	CASSLQAGEGETQYF
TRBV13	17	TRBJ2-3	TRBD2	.	TGTGCCAGCAGCTCGGCTAGCGGGGGCCGTAGCACAGATACGCAGTATTTT	CASSSASGGRSTDTQYF
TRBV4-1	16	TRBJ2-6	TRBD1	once	TGCGCCAGCAGCCAACCAACAGGGGCTGGGGCCAACGTCCTGACTTTC	CASSQPTGAGANVLTF
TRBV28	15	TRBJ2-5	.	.	TGTGCCAGCAGTTTCTCCAGGGCCCCTCAAGAGACCCAGTACTTC	CASSFSRAPQETQYF
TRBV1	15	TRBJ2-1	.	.	TGCACCAGCAGCCTAGACAGGGTCTCCTACAATGAGCAGTTCTTC	CTSSLDRVSYNEQFF
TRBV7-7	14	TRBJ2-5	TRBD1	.	TGTGCTAGCAGCCTGACAGGGGCGGGAGAGACCCAGTACTTC	CASSLTGAGETQYF